The TCR beta chain described here comes from a study of blood T cells in healthy people across ages. Study results and caveats: Fewer expanded clones and more diversity marked long-lived versus aged donors. Leaving the PBMCs unsorted stopped any conclusive comparison of naive versus antigen-experienced cells.

Ranging in age from roughly 6 to 90, the donors were healthy Caucasian individuals from Russia. The use of a sample-barcoded 5' primer and a J-beta primer mix characterized a second PCR of roughly 6 to 11 cycles. TCRdb itself ran the 5' RACE reads through MiXCR, one entry per CDR3 protein. The repertoire holds over a million distinct CDR3 sequences, with 35% to 55% as singletons. The CDR3 totals 14 residues. V was pared by 0 bases and J by 2 bases, with 9 bases between. Per germline, CDR1 DFQATT and CDR2 SNEGSKA (reference sequence). This clonotype was observed a few times. What it recognizes is unknown.

Source material: blood. The chain has TRBV20-1 and TRBJ2-3; the D gene could be TRBD1 or TRBD2 (5 bases each). The TCR sequence derives from a woman aged 60-75 years in good health. The CDR3 sequence is CSARDGANTDTQYF. CDR3 coding DNA: TGCAGTGCTAGAGACGGGGCGAACACAGATACGCAGTATTTT.